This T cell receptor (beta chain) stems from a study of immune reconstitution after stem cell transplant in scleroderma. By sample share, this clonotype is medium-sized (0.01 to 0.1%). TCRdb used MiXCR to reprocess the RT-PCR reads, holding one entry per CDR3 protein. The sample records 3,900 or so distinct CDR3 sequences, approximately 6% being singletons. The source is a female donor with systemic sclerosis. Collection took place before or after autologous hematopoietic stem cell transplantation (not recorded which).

This CDR3 is CSARDPSGSYEQYF. DNA of the CDR3: TGCAGTGCTAGAGATCCAAGCGGCTCCTACGAGCAGTACTTC. The V and J genes are TRBV20-1 and TRBJ2-7; the D gene is possibly TRBD2 (5 bases). V was clipped by 0 bases and J by 0 bases, with 9 bases between them. The CDR3 sequence is 14 residues long. Germline V gene lookup returns CDR1 DFQATT and CDR2 SNEGSKA (reference sequence).